This T cell receptor beta chain was recovered during a study of blood T cell repertoires in COVID-19. Whole-study context: From the United States, Italy and Spain came samples of acute and convalescent COVID-19. Nucleic acid was either cDNA or gDNA, and it came from T cells, B-cell-depleted T cells, or PBMCs.

CDR3 length: 22 residues. The junction had 23 bases not matched to a gene; V was cut back by 0 bases and J by 0 bases. As processed by the authors: Quantification of nucleated cells was approximated via reference gene primer amplification. Generated by immunoSEQ multiplex PCR, the TCRdb table keeps only in-frame clones and is missing some. That table supplies the V and J calls and clone size; D and trimming were determined from the DNA. The sample contains around 200,000 clones, about 86% of which appear only once. The sample was peripheral blood. The sequence was obtained from a man between 45 and 60 years old with active or convalescent COVID-19. V and J are TRBV5-3 and TRBJ1-2, with 7 bases lining up with TRBD1. TRBV5-3 is classed as an ORF, of uncertain function. CDR3 loop: CARSLARRLIPGQTAANYGYTF. The DNA for the CDR3 is TGTGCCAGAAGCTTGGCCCGAAGGCTCATTCCGGGACAGACAGCAGCTAACTATGGCTACACCTTC.